The 14 T cell receptor beta chains listed next were all sequenced from one sample in a study of blood T cell repertoires in COVID-19. The repertoire was sequenced with immunoSEQ multiplex PCR; TCRdb's copy has only in-frame clones and lacks some. The data contain 100,000 to 150,000 clones, over 65% of them singletons. The specimen sequenced was peripheral blood. Source of these receptors: a man aged 55 to 70 with acute or convalescent COVID-19.

In its sample, this clone was seen a few times. V usage is TRBV29-1 and J usage is TRBJ2-3; tentative D call: TRBD2 (5 bases). Germline V CDR1 and CDR2: SQVTM, ANQGSEA. V was clipped by 8 bases and J by 0 bases, with 15 bases between them. The CDR3 loop spans 14 amino acids. For the CDR3, the DNA is TGCAGCTTTGGACTCGGATCTAGCACAGATACGCAGTATTTT. Protein sequence: CSFGLGSSTDTQYF.

J is TRBJ1-2 and V is TRBV7-2; D is possibly TRBD1 (6 bases). CDR1 is SGHTA, CDR2 FQGNSA, per germline. V shed 5 bases and J shed 6 bases, with 13 bases lying between them. The CDR3 has 13 residues. The CDR3 DNA follows: TGTGCCAGCAGCCAGAATGCAGGGGATGGCTACACCTTC. Translating gives CASSQNAGDGYTF.

This chain links TRBV27 with TRBJ1-1; 9 positions agree with TRBD1. The CDR3 covers 14 residues. Germline V gene sequence: CDR1 MNHEY, CDR2 SMNVEV (reference sequence). Trimming took 0 bases from V and 8 from J; bases not matched to a gene: 4. This CDR3 is CASSLSGQGREAFF. In nucleotides, the CDR3 is TGTGCCAGCAGTTTATCGGGACAGGGAAGAGAAGCTTTCTTT.

The V call is TRBV27, the J call TRBJ1-1; 7 bases are a match to TRBD1. This CDR3 is built from 13 residues. The V gene end was trimmed by 4 bases and the J gene end by 4 bases; junction bases not matched to a gene: 3. Germline CDR1 reads MNHEY; CDR2 reads SMNVEV (reference sequence). CDR3 nucleotides: TGTGCCAGCAGTTCCAACAGGGGCACTGAAGCTTTCTTT. This gives the protein CASSSNRGTEAFF.

This clone was detected once. The chain recombines TRBV7-9 with TRBJ2-3, with 7 bases identical to TRBD2. The CDR3 loop spans 15 amino acids. Trimming removed 3 bases from V and 2 bases from J; junction bases left unmatched: 5. Germline assignment: CDR1 SEHNR and CDR2 FQNEAQ (reference sequence). In nucleotides, the CDR3 is TGTGCCAGCAGCTTTTCGGGACTACACACAGATACGCAGTATTTT. It codes for CASSFSGLHTDTQYF.

The chain is built from TRBV4-3 and TRBJ2-5; D perhaps matches TRBD2 (7 bases). Trimming took 1 base from V and 1 from J, leaving 13 bases between them. CDR1 and CDR2 (germline): LGHNA, YSLEER. This CDR3 comprises 16 residues. The CDR3 is CASSQVGRGGQETQYF. As DNA, the CDR3 is TGCGCCAGCAGCCAAGTCGGTAGGGGGGGCCAAGAGACCCAGTACTTC.

This clone turned up a few times. This rearrangement joins TRBV7-8 to TRBJ2-5, with 12 bases aligning to TRBD2. The germline V gene encodes CDR1 SGHVS and CDR2 FQNEAQ. The CDR3 extends over 16 amino acids. With V trimmed by 6 bases and J by 5 bases, 10 bases remained unmatched. In DNA, the CDR3 is TGTGCCAGCAGACCTAGCGGGAGGGGTCGAGGGGAGACCCAGTACTTC. Its translation is CASRPSGRGRGETQYF.

This chain uses TRBV11-2 with TRBJ2-7, with 10 nucleotides matching TRBD1. This CDR3 is built from 15 residues. V shed 4 bases, J shed 4 bases, and the junction held 7 bases outside the gene matches. The germline gives CDR1 SGHAT, CDR2 FQNNGV. The CDR3 DNA is TGTGCCAGCAGCTCGGTTAGGGACAGGGGATACGAGCAGTACTTC. Translation gives CASSSVRDRGYEQYF.

The chain employs TRBV24-1 and TRBJ2-3; 11 nucleotides agree with TRBD2. J was trimmed by 2 bases and V by 2 bases; bases with no gene match: 14. This CDR3 is built from 20 residues. Germline V lookup: CDR1 KGHDR, CDR2 SFDVKD. CDR3 sequence reads: CATSDSQGLAGSFNTDTQYF. Written as DNA, the CDR3 is TGTGCCACCAGTGATTCCCAAGGACTAGCGGGCTCCTTCAACACAGATACGCAGTATTTT.

The CDR3 is CASSFREIGTGELFF. In DNA form, the CDR3 reads TGTGCCAGCAGCTTCCGGGAGATCGGCACCGGGGAGCTGTTTTTT. The V gene is TRBV5-5, the J gene TRBJ2-2, with D perhaps TRBD2 (6 bases). Germline V gene data show CDR1 as SGHKS and CDR2 as YYEKEE (reference sequence). Trimming took off 2 bases at V and 4 bases at J, with 12 bases between the two ends. The CDR3 is 15 amino acids.

The rearrangement joins TRBV6-5 to TRBJ2-1; D possibly corresponds to TRBD2 (6 bases). This CDR3 has 13 residues. V was trimmed by 6 bases and J by 4 bases, leaving 10 bases between them. Germline loops: CDR1 MNHEY, CDR2 SVGAGI. The CDR3 sequence is CASSRGMYNEQFF. CDR3 bases: TGTGCCAGCAGCCGCGGGATGTACAATGAGCAGTTCTTC.

This clone was observed a few times. The chain is built from TRBV9 and TRBJ2-7; TRBD1 might be the D (5 bases). V was trimmed by 3 bases and J by 4 bases, leaving 11 bases between them. In germline, CDR1 is SGDLS, CDR2 YYNGEE. The CDR3 sequence is 13 residues long. The CDR3 DNA sequence: TGTGCCAGCAGCGCACACGGACAATACGAGCAGTACTTC. Translating it yields CASSAHGQYEQYF.

V usage is TRBV11-2 and J usage is TRBJ2-5; maybe TRBD1 (6 bases). The germline V and J ends were trimmed by 1 base and 0 bases, with 9 bases remaining between them. The germline V gene has CDR1 SGHAT and CDR2 FQNNGV. This CDR3 has 15 residues. The CDR3 sequence: CASSLVAGDQETQYF. CDR3 nucleotides: TGTGCCAGCAGCTTAGTCGCAGGGGACCAAGAGACCCAGTACTTC.

The chain couples TRBV3-1 (or the pseudogene TRBV3-2) to TRBJ2-7; 10 nucleotides agree with TRBD2. Germline-derived CDR1 and CDR2 are LGHDT and YNNKEL (reference sequence). CDR3 length equals 15 residues. J lost 2 bases, V lost 7 bases, and 8 bases had no gene match. CDR3 nucleotide sequence: TGTGCCAGCATTGGGGATAGCGGGGGGACCTACGAGCAGTACTTC. Encoded protein: CASIGDSGGTYEQYF.